This is a list of T cell receptor beta chains from one sample in a study of OX40 agonist ivuxolimab in advanced cancers. Sequencing was performed with immunoSEQ multiplex PCR; in TCRdb, only in-frame clones are kept and a portion is missing. The sample holds some 120,000 clones, 80% to 95% seen once. This specimen was CD4+ or CD8+ T cells sorted from blood, taken in a trial of the OX40 agonist ivuxolimab. Receptors originate from an adult with an advanced solid tumor such as melanoma, head and neck, liver or kidney cancer. The CDR3 runs from the conserved cysteine through the conserved F or W. D genes are given only for firm matches. The size entry is marked missing in some rows and otherwise reads once, few, many or a size class.

J gene | D gene | clone size | V gene | CDR3 DNA | CDR3 protein
TRBJ1-3 | NA | NA | TRBV7-9 | TGTGCCAGCAGACGGACGAGTGGGAACACCATATATTTT | CASRRTSGNTIYF
TRBJ1-3 | NA | NA | TRBV6-6 | TGTGCCAGCAGTTACTCGCCGGGCTCTGGAAACACCATATATTTT | CASSYSPGSGNTIYF
TRBJ1-1 | TRBD1 | NA | TRBV29-1 | TGCAGCGTTCAGAAGGGACAGGGAAACACTGAAGCTTTCTTT | CSVQKGQGNTEAFF
TRBJ1-5 | NA | NA | TRBV12-5 | TGTGCTAGTGGTTCCATATGGCCCCAGCATTTT | CASGSIWPQHF
TRBJ2-5 | NA | NA | TRBV11-3 | TGTGCCAGCAGCATTACTTGGGAGACCCAGTACTTC | CASSITWETQYF
TRBJ1-2 | NA | NA | TRBV15 | TGTGCCACCAGCAGAGATGAAGTAGCCGGGGACCGGTATGGCTACACCTTC | CATSRDEVAGDRYGYTF
TRBJ2-1 | TRBD2 | NA | TRBV28 | TGTGCCAGCAGTCCTGGAGGGTCACAAGGACTAGCGGGAGGGAATGAGCAGTTCTTC | CASSPGGSQGLAGGNEQFF
TRBJ2-1 | NA | once | TRBV19 | TGTGCCAGTAGTATCCCCCCCAAACTATCGAGCTCCTACAATGAGCAGTTCTTC | CASSIPPKLSSSYNEQFF
TRBJ2-7 | NA | NA | TRBV2 | TGTGCCAGCAGGGGGTCAGGGTCCTACGAGCAGTACTTC | CASRGSGSYEQYF
TRBJ2-3 | NA | NA | TRBV9 | TGTGCCAGCAGCTTGTGGGTCTCCAACGGGGATACGCAGTATTTT | CASSLWVSNGDTQYF
TRBJ2-6 | NA | NA | TRBV2 | TGTGCCAGCAGGGACAACCACTCTGGGGCCAACGTCCTGACTTTC | CASRDNHSGANVLTF
TRBJ1-2 | NA | once | TRBV28 | TGTGCCAGCAGTTTATTAAACTATGGCTACACCTTC | CASSLLNYGYTF
TRBJ1-3 | NA | few | TRBV4-2 | TGTGCCAGCAGCCAAGAGTCAACTACTGGAAACACCATATATTTT | CASSQESTTGNTIYF
TRBJ2-2 | NA | NA | TRBV5-1 | TGCGCCAGCAGCCTACAGGGAAGCGGGGAGCTGTTTTTT | CASSLQGSGELFF
TRBJ2-4 | TRBD2 | NA | TRBV19 | TGTGCCAGTAGGGAAATAGCGGGAGGCCGAGCCAAAAACATTCAGTACTTC | CASREIAGGRAKNIQYF
TRBJ2-3 | NA | once | TRBV28 | TGTGCCAGCACCCTTGGGGCTTTCGGGGATACGCAGTATTTT | CASTLGAFGDTQYF
TRBJ2-1 | TRBD2 | NA | TRBV7-9 | TGTGCCAGCAGCGCTAGCGGGAGTTCCTACAATGAGCAGTTCTTC | CASSASGSSYNEQFF
TRBJ2-5 | NA | NA | TRBV2 | TGTGCCAGCAGTGTCTGGGAGTTGCAGACCCAGTACTTC | CASSVWELQTQYF
TRBJ1-5 | NA | NA | TRBV19 | TGTGCCAGTAGTGCCTCGGCGGGAGTTAGCAATCAGCCCCAGCATTTT | CASSASAGVSNQPQHF
TRBJ1-5 | TRBD1 | NA | TRBV6-5 | TGTGCCAGCAGTCAGGACAGGGGGCATCAGCCCCAGCATTTT | CASSQDRGHQPQHF
TRBJ2-3 | TRBD1 | NA | TRBV15 | TGTGCCACCAGCAGAGGGGGACAGGTCGCGGCGGGTACGCAGTATTTT | CATSRGGQVAAGTQYF
TRBJ1-2 | TRBD1 | once | TRBV23-1 | TGCGCCAGCAGTCAGTCGACCTGGGACAGGAGAAACTATGGCTACACCTTC | CASSQSTWDRRNYGYTF
TRBJ2-7 | TRBD2 | NA | TRBV7-2 | TGTGCCAGCAGCTTAGTCGGTCTAGCGGGAGGGTTATACGAGCAGTACTTC | CASSLVGLAGGLYEQYF
TRBJ2-1 | NA | NA | TRBV7-2 | TGTGCCAGCAGCCCCAGGGGCTCCTACAATGAGCAGTTCTTC | CASSPRGSYNEQFF
TRBJ2-5 | TRBD2 | NA | TRBV7-6 | TGTGCCAGCAGCTTAGCGGCGACTAGCGGGACAGAGACCCAGTACTTC | CASSLAATSGTETQYF
TRBJ2-1 | NA | once | TRBV27 | TGTGCCAGCAGTTTATCGGGTTTTTTAGCGGAACGCAATGAGCAGTTCTTC | CASSLSGFLAERNEQFF
TRBJ1-6 | NA | NA | TRBV6-7 | TGTGGTAGTAAGGCCTATAATTCACCCCTCCACTTT | CGSKAYNSPLHF
TRBJ2-7 | TRBD2 | NA | TRBV6-5 | TGTGCCAGCAGACTCGCGACTAGCGGGGACTACGAGCAGTACTTC | CASRLATSGDYEQYF
TRBJ2-2 | TRBD2 | NA | TRBV7-7 | TGTGCTAGCAGCTCGAAAGCGGGAGCTAACACCGGGGAGCTGTTTTTT | CASSSKAGANTGELFF